This T cell receptor beta chain was sequenced for a study of cytomegalovirus exposure and HLA in healthy donors. The study's findings and limits: A later analysis associated around 17,000 TCR beta sequences with HLA alleles at a 0.05 false discovery rate. A previous analysis found most TCR beta V segments productive roughly 87% or roughly 30% of the time. Most likely, a cluster of highly shared sequence variants arose as a sequencing artifact.

Details on this clone: Its antigen is undetermined.

The PCR used 60 Vbeta and 13 Jbeta primers. As processed by the authors: In a later analysis, around 10 million of 60 million to 80 million unique beta chains occurred in at least two donors. Data came from immunoSEQ multiplex PCR; TCRdb stores just in-frame clones and leaves some out. V, J and clone size are those of that table, while D and trimming were read from the DNA. This table holds approximately 150,000 clones, approximately 78% found once. Sequencing was performed on PBMCs. The receptor was isolated from a woman aged 18-30 years in good health and CMV-seropositive.

In DNA form, the CDR3 reads TGTGCCAGCGTAAGGACAGGGGGCAGGACTGAAGCTTTCTTT. Protein product: CASVRTGGRTEAFF. This rearrangement joins TRBV6-1 to TRBJ1-1, with TRBD1 matching 11 bases. The CDR3 consists of 14 residues. After removal of 8 bases from V and 5 bases from J, the junction contained 7 bases not matched to a gene. Germline V gives CDR1 MNHNS, CDR2 SASEGT.